These 12 T cell receptor beta chains were all obtained from the same sample, sequenced in a study of cytomegalovirus exposure and HLA in healthy donors. PCR employed 60 Vbeta and 13 Jbeta primers. Clones were read by immunoSEQ multiplex PCR, and TCRdb kept only the in-frame ones, dropping some. Of about 83,000 clones in the sample, roughly 76% are singletons; the top ten hold 1.5% to 2%. The sample was PBMCs. These receptors all stem from a woman aged 25 to 39 in good health and CMV-seronegative.

Only a few counts were recorded for this clone. V is TRBV30 and J is TRBJ2-3; D perhaps matches TRBD1 (5 bases). The CDR3 sequence is 14 residues long. V gave up 2 bases and J gave up 2 bases, with 11 bases separating them. Germline CDR1 is GTSNPN and CDR2 is SVGIG (reference sequence). The DNA of the CDR3 is TGTGCCTGGAGTCAGGGAACCTCCACAGATACGCAGTATTTT. Translation: CAWSQGTSTDTQYF.

This clone was recorded once. The chain links TRBV29-1 to TRBJ2-1; the match to TRBD2 covers 8 bases. The CDR3 runs to 13 residues. CDR1 is SQVTM, CDR2 ANQGSEA, per germline. The junction had 4 bases not matched to a gene; V was cut back by 5 bases and J by 4 bases. The CDR3: CSVNGRGYNEQFF. CDR3 in DNA: TGCAGCGTTAACGGGAGGGGGTACAATGAGCAGTTCTTC.

This clone was found a few times. J is TRBJ1-2 and V is TRBV6-5, with 9 positions matching TRBD1. V dropped 2 bases and J dropped 7; count of bases not matched to a gene: 8. There are 15 residues in the CDR3. CDR1 is MNHEY and CDR2 is SVGAGI in the germline V gene. The CDR3 DNA reads as TGTGCCAGCAGTTACCCAGGGACAGGGTCGTTTGGCTACACCTTC. Amino acids: CASSYPGTGSFGYTF.

The chain combines TRBV15 with TRBJ1-1; possibly TRBD1 for D (6 bases). CDR1 is LNHNV, CDR2 YYDKDF, per germline (reference sequence). The V end lost 0 bases, the J end lost 7 bases, and 9 bases lay between the germline ends. The CDR3 extends over 13 amino acids. The chain's CDR3 is CATSREGGDEAFF. In DNA form, the CDR3 reads TGTGCCACCAGCAGAGAAGGGGGTGATGAAGCTTTCTTT. The whole variable domain, filled in from reference TRBV15 and TRBJ1-1, reads DAMVIQNPRYQVTQFGKPVTLSCSQTLNHNVMYWYQQKSSQAPKLLFHYYDKDFNNEADTPDNFQSRRPNTSFCFLDIRSPGLGDTAMYLCATSREGGDEAFFGQGTRLTVV.

V gene TRBV7-9 combines with J gene TRBJ2-7; TRBD2 aligns across 11 bases. Germline CDR1 and CDR2: SEHNR and FQNEAQ (reference sequence). With V trimmed by 5 bases and J by 2 bases, 8 bases remained unmatched. The CDR3 runs to 16 residues. The CDR3 DNA reads as TGTGCCAGCAGCCTAGATCTAGCGGGAGGCACCTACGAGCAGTACTTC. Translation gives CASSLDLAGGTYEQYF. Drawing the rest from reference TRBV7-9 and TRBJ2-7, the complete variable domain is DTGVSQNPRHKITKRGQNVTFRCDPISEHNRLYWYRQTLGQGPEFLTYFQNEAQLEKSRLLSDRFSAERPKGSFSTLEIQRTEQGDSAMYLCASSLDLAGGTYEQYFGPGTRLTVT.

The gene calls are TRBV18 and TRBJ2-4; no reliable D call. CDR3 size: 16 residues. Germline V gene sequence: CDR1 KGHSH, CDR2 LQKENI. V was shortened by 4 bases and J by 0 bases, with 13 bases between the two germline ends. CDR3 coding DNA: TGTGCCAGCTCACTCGCGGTAGACCTAGCCAAAAACATTCAGTACTTC. This encodes CASSLAVDLAKNIQYF.

The chain combines TRBV9 with TRBJ2-5; 7 nucleotides agree with TRBD2. Germline V gene sequence: CDR1 SGDLS, CDR2 YYNGEE. The V gene end was trimmed by 3 bases and the J gene end by 3 bases; junction bases not matched to a gene: 2. The CDR3 runs to 13 residues. The CDR3 spells CASSARGEETQYF. The CDR3, as DNA: TGTGCCAGCAGCGCCCGGGGGGAAGAGACCCAGTACTTC.

V gene TRBV7-3 combines with J gene TRBJ2-1; 7 bases line up with TRBD2. CDR1 is SGHTA, CDR2 FQGTGA, per germline. The CDR3 sequence is 15 residues long. V lost 4 bases and J lost 6; bases outside the gene matches: 9. The CDR3 loop is CASSSVAGLGNEQFF. Written as DNA, the CDR3 is TGTGCCAGCAGCTCGGTAGCGGGCTTGGGCAATGAGCAGTTCTTC.

In this sample, this clone turned up once. The chain carries TRBV5-6 and TRBJ1-4, with TRBD1 matching over 7 bases. J lost 9 bases, V lost 4 bases, and 15 bases had no gene match. Germline V gene data show CDR1 as SGHDT and CDR2 as YYEEEE. This CDR3 contains 16 residues. CDR3 coding DNA: TGTGCCAGCAGCGTTATCGGGACAGCCCTTCGTCAAAAACTGTTTTTT. Protein sequence: CASSVIGTALRQKLFF.

This clone was recorded only once. The V call is TRBV10-2, the J call TRBJ1-5; 8 bases line up with TRBD1. Germline trimming cut 8 bases from V and 3 bases from J; bases unmatched to any gene: 6. CDR3 length: 14 amino acids. Germline lookup yields CDR1 WSHSY and CDR2 SAAADI. CDR3 DNA sequence: TGCGCCAGCGGACAGGGAGATATCAATCAGCCCCAGCATTTT. Its translation is CASGQGDINQPQHF.

V and J are TRBV19 and TRBJ1-1, with TRBD1 matching over 8 bases. Germline-derived CDR1 and CDR2 are LNHDA and SQIVND (reference sequence). The CDR3 runs to 14 residues. Losses at the gene ends were 7 bases for V and 6 bases for J; bases not matched to a gene: 10. In DNA, the CDR3 is TGTGCCAGTAAAGCGACAGGGGTATTTCCTGAAGCTTTCTTT. Translating it yields CASKATGVFPEAFF.

The chain carries TRBV28 and TRBJ2-3; D call uncertain. Germline V gene data show CDR1 as MDHEN and CDR2 as SYDVKM. Trimming took off 6 bases at V and 5 bases at J, with 12 bases between the two ends. The CDR3 covers 13 residues. The chain's CDR3 is CASREGAVDTQYF. The DNA for the CDR3 is TGTGCCAGCAGGGAAGGTGCGGTAGATACGCAGTATTTT. The full variable domain, in which reference TRBV28 and TRBJ2-3 provide the parts outside the CDR3, is DVKVTQSSRYLVKRTGEKVFLECVQDMDHENMFWYRQDPGLGLRLIYFSYDVKMKEKGDIPEGYSVSREKKERFSLILESASTNQTSMYLCASREGAVDTQYFGPGTRLTVL.